This T cell receptor (beta chain) originates from a study of a mutant IDH1 vaccine in newly diagnosed glioma. Study information: Onset of vaccination occurred 4-6 weeks following radiotherapy alone, or with temozolomide cycles.

TCRdb keeps only in-frame clones here, not all; method: immunoSEQ multiplex PCR. The sample shows around 40,000 clones, around 91% of them seen only once. The CDR3 runs to 12 residues. Germline V gene lookup returns CDR1 SGHDN and CDR2 FVKESK. Trimming removed 4 bases from V and 5 bases from J, with 9 bases in between. In the case of this clone: The antigen is unknown.

Time point denoted: week 35, safety follow-up. Vaccination comprised doses that each held 300 ug of mutant IDH1 20-mer peptide, plus topical imiquimod. The material sequenced was PBMCs, taken from a glioma patient whose treatment included an IDH1 peptide vaccine. The receptor comes from a middle-aged man with glioma. The chain links TRBV14 to TRBJ2-7, with D hard to call. CDR3 sequence: CASSLPPNEQYV. CDR3 in DNA: TGTGCCAGCAGCCTCCCTCCCAACGAGCAGTACGTC.